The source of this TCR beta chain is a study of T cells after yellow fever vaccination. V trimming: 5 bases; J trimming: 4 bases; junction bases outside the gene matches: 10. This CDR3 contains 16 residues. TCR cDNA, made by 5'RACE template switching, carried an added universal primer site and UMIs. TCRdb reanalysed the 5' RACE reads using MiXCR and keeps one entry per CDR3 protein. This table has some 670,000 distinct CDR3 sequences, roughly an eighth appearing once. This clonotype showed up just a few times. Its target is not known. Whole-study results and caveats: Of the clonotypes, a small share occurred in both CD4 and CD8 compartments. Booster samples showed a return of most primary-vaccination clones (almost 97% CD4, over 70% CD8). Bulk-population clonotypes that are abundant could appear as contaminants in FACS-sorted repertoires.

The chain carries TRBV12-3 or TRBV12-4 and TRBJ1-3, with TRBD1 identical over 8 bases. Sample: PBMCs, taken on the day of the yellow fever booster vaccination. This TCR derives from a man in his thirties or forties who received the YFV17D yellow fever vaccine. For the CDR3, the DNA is TGTGCCAGCAGTACCGAAGGGACAGGTGTGGGAAACACCATATATTTT. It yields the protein CASSTEGTGVGNTIYF.